This T cell receptor beta chain was identified during a study of T cells in tuberculosis. Background on the study: Sequenced TCRs come from CD1B-GMM tetramer-binding T cells.

Trimming took 5 bases from V and 0 from J, leaving 10 bases between them. The length of the CDR3 is 14 residues. The germline V gene has CDR1 SEHNR and CDR2 FQNEAQ (reference sequence). After thawing and overnight rest, PBMC were stained with GMM-loaded CD1B tetramer, viability dye and anti-CD3 for sorting. The lipid loaded on the CD1B tetramers was C32 glucose monomycolate from Rhodococcus equi. PBMC for tetramer sorting were first depleted of CD14-expressing monocytes. Approximately 100,000 tetramer-negative cells were sorted from each donor. Sequencing of TCR-alpha and TCR-beta chains was unpaired. Some clones are missing from TCRdb's copy, which holds only in-frame ones; the method was immunoSEQ multiplex PCR. The sample has tens of thousands of clones; roughly 88% are singletons.

The chain combines TRBV7-9 with TRBJ1-2; possibly TRBD1 for D (6 bases). The sample comprised CD1b-GMM tetramer-negative cells sorted from PBMCs. The TCR sequence derives from an adult woman with latent tuberculosis. Here the CDR3 DNA reads TGTGCCAGCAGCCCGGGACACTCTAACTATGGCTACACCTTC. This encodes CASSPGHSNYGYTF.